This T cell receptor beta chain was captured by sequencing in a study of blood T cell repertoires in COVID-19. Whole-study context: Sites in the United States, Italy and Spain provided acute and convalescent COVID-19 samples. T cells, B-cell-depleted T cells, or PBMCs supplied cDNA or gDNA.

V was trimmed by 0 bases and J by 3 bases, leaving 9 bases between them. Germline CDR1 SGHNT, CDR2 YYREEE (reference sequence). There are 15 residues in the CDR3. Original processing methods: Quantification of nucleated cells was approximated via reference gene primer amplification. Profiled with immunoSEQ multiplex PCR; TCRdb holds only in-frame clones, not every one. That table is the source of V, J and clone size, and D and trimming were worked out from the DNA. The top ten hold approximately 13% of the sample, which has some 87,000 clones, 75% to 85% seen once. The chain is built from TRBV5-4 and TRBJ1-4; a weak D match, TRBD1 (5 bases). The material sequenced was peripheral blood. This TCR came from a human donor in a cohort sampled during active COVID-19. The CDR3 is CASSLAQGANEKLFF. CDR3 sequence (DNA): TGTGCCAGCAGCTTGGCGCAGGGTGCTAATGAAAAACTGTTTTTT.